The rows below give T cell receptor beta chains drawn from one sample of a study of T cell changes during pregnancy in multiple sclerosis. Libraries were prepared by immunoSEQ multiplex PCR; TCRdb keeps only in-frame clonotypes and omits some of them. Counted here are about 68,000 clones, 91% occurring once; the ten biggest clones make up approximately 2.4%. The input for sequencing was peripheral blood, taken in the first trimester of pregnancy. The receptors originated from a female donor with multiple sclerosis, enrolled in a pregnancy study. Each CDR3 is given with its conserved first and last residue. The order of the fields is CDR3 protein, V gene, clone size, CDR3 length. A clone size is listed for some rows: how often the clone was seen (once, few, many), or a class if it is expanded.

CASSLSRVSTYNEQFF	TRBV7-8	NA	16
CASSYLNQGSEQYF	TRBV6-6	NA	14
CASSYSGGDTEAFF	TRBV6-5	NA	14
CAWTLRGMMGYTF	TRBV30	few	13
CTSRGTSGKETQYF	TRBV1	NA	14
CATSRVLEQTEAFF	TRBV15	NA	14
CASSDRNLPEAFF	TRBV6-1	once	13
CASSPSPGQTYNEQFF	TRBV7-9	once	16
CASRGTGTGELFF	TRBV6-5	NA	13
CAISTAGGTEAFF	TRBV10-3	NA	13
CASSFGQGTEAFF	TRBV5-1	NA	13
CASSLAHLAGSHEQYF	TRBV7-6	NA	16
CASSLDQGAGETQYF	TRBV5-6	NA	15
CSVESTSGNTIYF	TRBV29-1	NA	13
CASSRTGAEQYF	TRBV6-5	NA	12
CASSRVGQGLNTEAFF	TRBV5-4	NA	16
CASSYSGDPSEKLFF	TRBV5-1	NA	15
CASSSRDSRTDTQYF	TRBV11-2	NA	15
CASSLRDRNSPLHF	TRBV5-4	once	14
CASSVTGNNYGYTF	TRBV2	NA	14
CAISSTSGSSYNEQFF	TRBV10-3	NA	16
CASSPRLGAGVDNEQFF	TRBV27	NA	17
CASDRSSGKTDTQYF	TRBV9	NA	15
CASSPGWTEAFF	TRBV6-1	NA	12
CASSLAIEAFF	TRBV7-2	NA	11
CASSSAGADNEQFF	TRBV6-5	NA	14
CASSSDTYEQYF	TRBV5-6	NA	12
CSVEGTSGKIEQFF	TRBV29-1	NA	14